The 13 T cell receptor beta chains presented below share a single source sample, sequenced in a study of blood T cell repertoires in COVID-19. Data came from immunoSEQ multiplex PCR; TCRdb stores just in-frame clones and leaves some out. The sample records 150,000 to 200,000 clones, under 95% being singletons. Sequencing used peripheral blood. The source is a man between 18 and 29 years old with acute or convalescent COVID-19.

The V and J genes are TRBV12-3 or TRBV12-4 and TRBJ1-5, with a possible D match to TRBD1 (5 bases). CDR3 length equals 13 residues. V was cut by 3 bases and J by 15 bases, with 18 bases left in between. As DNA, the CDR3 is TGTGCCAGCAGTTTGGGGGGGGGAGGAGAAGGGCATTTT. This translates into CASSLGGGGEGHF.

The chain has TRBV9 and TRBJ2-7, with 7 bases identical to TRBD1. The CDR3 runs to 15 residues. Germline V gives CDR1 SGDLS, CDR2 YYNGEE. Trimming cost V 4 bases and J 3 bases; bases outside gene matches: 10. CDR3 protein: CASSKGQSLYYEQYF. DNA of the CDR3: TGTGCCAGCAGCAAGGGACAGTCTCTTTACTACGAGCAGTACTTC.

V usage is TRBV6-1 and J usage is TRBJ2-1, with TRBD1 matching over 11 bases. This CDR3 has 16 residues. V shed 4 bases and J 6 bases; nucleotides not matched to a gene: 8. Germline assignment: CDR1 MNHNS and CDR2 SASEGT. The CDR3 here is CASSGGVGTGGNEQFF. The CDR3 DNA sequence: TGTGCCAGCAGTGGAGGGGTTGGGACAGGGGGCAATGAGCAGTTCTTC.

The V gene is TRBV19, the J gene TRBJ2-5; D may be TRBD1 (6 bases). Germline CDR1 is LNHDA and CDR2 is SQIVND (reference sequence). V lost 6 bases and J 2 bases, leaving 19 bases between the germline ends. This CDR3 has 16 amino acids. CDR3 sequence: CASSTDGTSDQETQYF. The CDR3 coding sequence is TGTGCCAGTAGCACCGATGGGACATCGGATCAAGAGACCCAGTACTTC.

The gene calls are TRBV19 and TRBJ2-5; 11 bases align to TRBD1. After removal of 3 bases from V and 3 bases from J, the junction contained 3 bases not matched to a gene. The CDR3 is made up of 15 amino acids. Germline V CDR1 and CDR2: LNHDA, SQIVND (reference sequence). The CDR3 region has the DNA TGTGCCAGTAGTATGAGGACAGGGGGCGAAGAGACCCAGTACTTC. Residues: CASSMRTGGEETQYF.

The rearrangement joins TRBV27 to TRBJ1-4; 8 nucleotides line up with TRBD1. CDR1 and CDR2 from the germline V gene are MNHEY and SMNVEV (reference sequence). The V segment lost 3 bases and the J segment 10 bases; nucleotides outside the gene matches: 7. The CDR3 covers 14 residues. CDR3 bases: TGTGCCAGCAGTTTCCAGACAGGGGAGGGAAAACTGTTTTTT. Protein product: CASSFQTGEGKLFF.

The chain links TRBV27 to TRBJ1-5; TRBD1 aligns across 10 bases. The junction had 4 bases not matched to a gene; V was cut back by 2 bases and J by 6 bases. Germline V gene data show CDR1 as MNHEY and CDR2 as SMNVEV (reference sequence). This CDR3 contains 15 residues. The CDR3 sequence is CASSLHRDRGQPQHF. The CDR3, as DNA: TGTGCCAGCAGTTTACATCGGGACAGGGGTCAGCCCCAGCATTTT.

This CDR3 reads CASSPIGTSGSLWDEQYF. The CDR3 coding sequence is TGTGCCAGCAGCCCGATCGGGACTAGCGGGAGTTTATGGGACGAGCAGTACTTC. The chain joins TRBV6-2 or TRBV6-3 to TRBJ2-7, with 14 nucleotides matching TRBD2. CDR1 is MNHEY, CDR2 SVGEGT, per germline. After removal of 6 bases from V and 5 bases from J, the junction contained 15 bases not matched to a gene. The CDR3 is made up of 18 amino acids.

The chain is built from TRBV11-3 and TRBJ2-2; 8 bases are shared with TRBD1. The CDR3 consists of 15 residues. Germline-derived CDR1 and CDR2 are SGHNT and YENEEA. V was pared by 1 base and J by 3 bases, with 1 base of the junction left unmatched. CDR3 sequence reads: CASSLAGGDTGELFF. CDR3 coding DNA: TGTGCCAGCAGCTTAGCAGGGGGCGACACCGGGGAGCTGTTTTTT.

J is TRBJ1-4 and V is TRBV29-1, with D perhaps matching TRBD1 (6 bases). The CDR3 loop spans 14 amino acids. Germline V CDR1 and CDR2: SQVTM, ANQGSEA. The V end was cut by 5 bases, the J end by 4 bases, with 14 bases between. This CDR3 reads CSVFNTGSNEKLFF. CDR3 in DNA: TGCAGCGTTTTTAATACAGGGAGTAATGAAAAACTGTTTTTT.

The chain combines TRBV5-4 with TRBJ2-1; the match to TRBD2 covers 7 bases. CDR1 is SGHNT and CDR2 is YYREEE in the germline V gene (reference sequence). J gave up 1 base and V 0 bases, and 7 bases lay outside the gene matches. The CDR3 runs to 17 residues. CDR3 region: CASSLVSGVGSYNEQFF. CDR3 in DNA: TGTGCCAGCAGCTTGGTCAGCGGGGTGGGATCCTACAATGAGCAGTTCTTC.

The chain carries TRBV19 and TRBJ1-1; weak D call: TRBD1 (5 bases). Germline CDR1 is LNHDA and CDR2 is SQIVND (reference sequence). The CDR3 has 15 amino acids. The V end was cut by 5 bases, the J end by 0 bases, with 13 bases between. The CDR3 sequence is CASSLAAGLNTEAFF. In nucleotides, the CDR3 is TGTGCCAGTAGTCTAGCCGCAGGGTTGAACACTGAAGCTTTCTTT.

The rearrangement joins TRBV6-6 to TRBJ1-2; unclear D gene. The CDR3 runs 12 residues. The germline gives CDR1 MNHNY, CDR2 SVGAGI (reference sequence). With 6 bases removed from V and 7 bases from J, the gap between germline ends came to 12 bases. DNA for the CDR3: TGTGCCAGCAGCTTAGATCTACTTGGCTACACCTTC. Encoded protein: CASSLDLLGYTF.